Described below is a single T cell receptor (beta chain) sequence and its context. This clonotype was counted ten times or more. It lacks a known antigen. No qualities accompany the bases; no much larger clone lies one base away. The sample comes from a study of blood T cells in healthy people across ages (dated by TCRdb to 2015 to 2017). Study-level background: In model experiments, roughly one uniquely barcoded TCR beta cDNA molecule per two T cells was captured by template switching. Using the same blood draw, the study looked at two additional independent replicas of 1 million unique cDNA reads for two donors, one aged 18 to 30 and the other aged 80 or older. Donors of different ages were randomly distributed across sequencing lanes to avoid experimental bias. Four age groups were formed from the donors: young (average roughly 16 years), middle-aged (approximately 40), aged (roughly 59) and long-lived (82). To track age-related changes in TCR beta repertoire diversity, the study relied on deep sequencing normalized with unique cDNA molecular identifiers. The paper's findings and limits, for the study overall: Because profiling used bulk unsorted PBMCs, naive and antigen-experienced compartments could not be compared conclusively. Compared with the aged group, the long-lived group had more naive CD4+ T cells, fewer expanded clones and increased TCR diversity, a pattern suggesting age selection. Observed TCR beta diversity per million T cells fell roughly linearly with age, and a significant reduction was already apparent by age about 43. Observed TCR beta diversity correlated strongly with the percentage of naive T cells measured by flow cytometry. Total diversity estimates from one million sequenced T cells were considered lower bounds and underestimates. The CMV infection status of donors was not known, potentially confounding age-related changes in expanded clonotypes.

CDR1 and CDR2 (LGHDT, YNNKEL) derive from the germline V gene (reference sequence). The CDR3 starts with the cysteine, ends with the phenylalanine, and has 12 residues. The sequence is cut down to CDR3 DNA, 36 bases in frame from base 1. V ends up 1 base short and J 12 bases short, with an unmatched junction base count of 2. Systemically healthy Caucasian individuals from Russia, around 39 in total and aged about 6 to 95 years, were included as donors. Approximately 9.3 milliliters of peripheral blood were collected from each donor into EDTA-treated Vacutainer tubes. Ficoll-Paque density-gradient centrifugation was used to isolate PBMCs, with at least 6.5 million per sample. Trizol reagent was used to extract total RNA from the PBMCs, yielding at least 5.5 micrograms per sample. For every donor, flow cytometry on a PBMC aliquot measured the percentage of naive CD45RAhigh/CD27high T cells. Library creation used 5' RACE. The reads were generated on an Illumina HiSeq 2500. A second PCR of roughly 7 to 11 cycles was performed with a sample-barcoded 5' primer and a J-beta primer mix. A template-switch 5' adaptor carrying 12 random nucleotides introduced a unique molecular identifier onto each TCR beta cDNA molecule. Each sample yielded at least 3 million CDR3-containing paired-end reads. First-strand cDNA was synthesized from all RNA with the Mint cDNA synthesis kit, primed by a TRBC-specific oligonucleotide. After uracil-DNA glycosylase treatment, a first 18-cycle PCR used universal primers M1SS and BC2_uni_R on all cDNA. In the authors' own workflow: For normalization, 1 million high-quality reads, each with a distinct molecular identifier, were randomly selected from each sample. Reads sharing molecular identifiers were discarded rather than binned into consensus sequences. MiTCR, set to a Q25 quality threshold and the strictest error-elimination algorithm, was used for CDR3 identification, clonotype clustering and error correction. A nonparametric unseen species model with Euler transformation was used to estimate lower-bound total TCR beta diversity. TCRdb trimmed the raw reads at Q25, called clones with MiXCR and kept productive beta chains. Rows matching on CDR3 protein sequence are summarized as one entry with the most common DNA and genes. These V and J calls originate from TCRdb's pipeline instead of the authors' own analysis. The sample contains hundreds of thousands of distinct CDR3 sequences, about 54% of them found a single time. The ten largest clones take up over 30% of the sample.

Sequencing input: blood. In this chain, TRBV3-1 is recombined with TRBJ2-1, and TRBD2 matches 8 of the central bases. This TCR came from a man aged 55 to 70 in good health. The CDR3 sequence is CASSQALAGQFF. The DNA reads TGTGCCAGCAGCCAAGCGCTAGCGGGGCAGTTCTTC.